These 30 T cell receptor beta chains originate from one sample sequenced in a study of tumor T cells in aggressive B-cell lymphoma. The data were produced by immunoSEQ multiplex PCR, yet TCRdb's version contains in-frame clones alone and is incomplete. The sample records about a thousand clones, around 90% being singletons. Sequences were obtained from tumor tissue. These receptor sequences come from an adult with diffuse large B cell lymphoma.

The chain links TRBV19 to TRBJ1-1; perhaps TRBD1 as D (5 bases). Trimming left V 7 bases short and J 6 bases short, with 15 bases between. CDR3 size: 13 residues. Germline CDR1 reads LNHDA; CDR2 reads SQIVND (reference sequence). The CDR3 protein is CASIGKGRSEAFF. Written as DNA, the CDR3 is TGTGCCAGTATCGGAAAGGGGCGGTCTGAAGCTTTCTTT.

The CDR3 loop is CSASSSGEQFF. CDR3 nucleotides: TGCAGTGCTAGCTCTAGCGGGGAGCAGTTCTTC. The chain employs TRBV20-1 and TRBJ2-1, with 8 nucleotides matching TRBD2. The CDR3 loop spans 11 amino acids. Germline lookup yields CDR1 DFQATT and CDR2 SNEGSKA (reference sequence). V gave up 3 bases and J gave up 10 bases; unmatched junction bases: 2.

This clone was picked up one time. The chain couples TRBV10-3 to TRBJ1-2; D perhaps matches TRBD1 (5 bases). This CDR3 spans 15 amino acids. Between the trimmed V and J ends, which lost 4 bases and 5 bases, there was a span of 17 bases. Germline V gene sequence: CDR1 ENHRY, CDR2 SYGVKD. DNA for the CDR3: TGTGCCATCAGTGGTCTAAGGGGCGCTTCGTATGGCTACACCTTC. This gives the protein CAISGLRGASYGYTF.

J is TRBJ2-4 and V is TRBV21-1; TRBD2 is the table's D call, not checked against the DNA. TRBV21-1 is a recognized pseudogene. This CDR3 region has 21 residues. The CDR3 here is CASSKRGWRGEPYLSKNIQYF. The CDR3 DNA follows: TGTGCCAGCAGCAAAAGGGGGTGGCGGGGGGAACCTTACCTATCCAAAAACATTCAGTACTTC.

In regard to this clone: Its ends do not fully match the called genes, so a read error is possible. This CDR3 is also generated by other DNA sequences in the sample. V gene TRBV2 combines with J gene TRBJ2-7; 8 bases fit TRBD1. CDR1 is SNHLY, CDR2 FYNNEI, per germline. The CDR3 runs 13 residues. DNA of the CDR3: TGTGCCAGCACCGGGACAGGCGGCTACGAGCAGTATTTC. Amino acid sequence: CASTGTGGYEQYF.

The chain links TRBV27 to TRBJ1-1; 8 bases are a match to TRBD1. V shed 8 bases and J 0 bases; nucleotides not matched to a gene: 11. CDR1 is MNHEY, CDR2 SMNVEV, per germline (reference sequence). This CDR3 has 16 residues. The CDR3 reads CASRLGQGGMNTEAFF. Here the CDR3 DNA reads TGTGCCAGCCGGCTCGGACAGGGAGGCATGAACACTGAAGCTTTCTTT.

V and J are TRBV4-2 and TRBJ1-2, with 7 bases matching TRBD1. The V gene's germline CDR1 is LGHNA and CDR2 YNFKEQ. This CDR3 has 15 amino acids. V was clipped by 6 bases and J by 0 bases; unmatched bases: 7. DNA of the CDR3: TGTGCCAGCAGTCCCGCGGGACAGTCTAACTATGGCTACACCTTC. This sequence encodes CASSPAGQSNYGYTF.

This clone has just one count. This sequence joins TRBV19 and TRBJ2-1, with 13 bases fitting TRBD2. Germline CDR1 LNHDA, CDR2 SQIVND (reference sequence). The CDR3 consists of 15 residues. V gave up 7 bases and J gave up 6 bases; unmatched junction bases: 6. CDR3 loop: CASTPGLAGRNEQFF. CDR3 DNA sequence: TGTGCCAGTACCCCGGGACTAGCGGGGCGCAATGAGCAGTTCTTC. Full variable domain (remainder filled in from reference TRBV19 and TRBJ2-1): DGGITQSPKYLFRKEGQNVTLSCEQNLNHDAMYWYRQDPGQGLRLIYYSQIVNDFQKGDIAEGYSVSREKKESFPLTVTSAQKNPTAFYLCASTPGLAGRNEQFFGPGTRLTVL.

The V call is TRBV29-1, the J call TRBJ2-1; the match to TRBD2 covers 9 bases. CDR1 is SQVTM, CDR2 ANQGSEA, per germline. The CDR3 loop spans 14 amino acids. The V segment lost 5 bases and the J segment 6 bases; nucleotides outside the gene matches: 8. The CDR3 region is CSVIVGLAINEQFF. CDR3 coding DNA: TGCAGCGTTATCGTTGGACTAGCGATCAATGAGCAGTTCTTC.

V gene TRBV9 combines with J gene TRBJ2-5; TRBD1 agrees at 7 bases. The end of the DNA fits TRBJ2-7 better, so the J call may be wrong. The CDR3 has 15 amino acids. Per the germline V gene, CDR1 is SGDLS and CDR2 is YYNGEE. CDR3 protein: CASSVDGTGVYEQYF. In DNA form, the CDR3 reads TGTGCCAGCAGCGTAGATGGCACAGGGGTTTACGAGCAGTACTTC.

A note on this clone: Compared with germline, one end of the junction differs, possibly owing to a read error. V is TRBV11-2 and J is TRBJ2-1; D possibly corresponds to TRBD2 (5 bases). The CDR3 is 16 residues long. Germline CDR1 reads SGHAT; CDR2 reads FQNNGV. The CDR3 is CASSLRGFGIYNEQFF. CDR3 DNA sequence: TGTGCTAGCAGCTTACGGGGATTTGGGATTTACAATGAGCAGTTCTTC.

This chain links TRBV15 with TRBJ2-2; perhaps TRBD1 as D (6 bases). Trimming took 0 bases from V and 7 from J, leaving 18 bases between them. Germline V lookup: CDR1 LNHNV, CDR2 YYDKDF (reference sequence). This CDR3 has 17 residues. The CDR3 loop reads CATSRDIGGEGVGELFF. In DNA, the CDR3 is TGTGCCACCAGCAGAGATATAGGGGGTGAGGGGGTCGGGGAGCTGTTTTTT.

This rearrangement joins TRBV19 to TRBJ2-2, with 9 bases aligning to TRBD1. The V gene end was trimmed by 7 bases and the J gene end by 4 bases; junction bases not matched to a gene: 10. Germline loops: CDR1 LNHDA, CDR2 SQIVND (reference sequence). This CDR3 is built from 16 residues. CDR3 coding DNA: TGTGCCAGTAACTTGGGACAGGGCTTTTCCACCGGGGAGCTGTTTTTT. Protein product: CASNLGQGFSTGELFF. Looking up the rest from reference TRBV19 and TRBJ2-2 gives the full variable domain: DGGITQSPKYLFRKEGQNVTLSCEQNLNHDAMYWYRQDPGQGLRLIYYSQIVNDFQKGDIAEGYSVSREKKESFPLTVTSAQKNPTAFYLCASNLGQGFSTGELFFGEGSRLTVL.

The chain carries TRBV6-4 and TRBJ1-1; no firm D call. In germline, CDR1 is MRHNA, CDR2 SNTAGT. The ends were cut back, 3 bases at V and 1 base at J, with 12 bases in the middle. This CDR3 is built from 15 residues. CDR3 loop: CASSESYSPNTEAFF. The DNA of the CDR3 is TGTGCCAGCAGTGAATCTTACAGCCCGAACACTGAAGCTTTCTTT.

The gene calls are TRBV4-1 and TRBJ2-3; weak D call: TRBD2 (6 bases). The V end was cut by 7 bases, the J end by 4 bases, with 12 bases between. CDR3 length: 13 amino acids. Looked up from germline, CDR1 is MGHRA and CDR2 is YSYEKL. The CDR3 loop reads CASTGSSADTQYF. The DNA of the CDR3 is TGCGCCAGCACCGGATCTAGCGCAGATACGCAGTATTTT.

This chain links TRBV27 with TRBJ2-6; D possibly corresponds to TRBD1 (7 bases). CDR3 length: 18 residues. V was shortened by 5 bases and J by 0 bases, with 17 bases between the two germline ends. CDR1 and CDR2 from the germline V gene are MNHEY and SMNVEV (reference sequence). CDR3 sequence: CASSKQGRENSGANVLTF. The CDR3 DNA sequence: TGTGCCAGCAGTAAACAGGGGCGGGAAAACTCTGGGGCCAACGTCCTGACTTTC.

This clone appeared once. The CDR3 spells CSVRQGGYEQYF. The CDR3 coding sequence is TGCAGCGTTAGACAGGGTGGGTACGAGCAGTACTTC. The chain links TRBV29-1 to TRBJ2-7; 7 bases fit TRBD1. The CDR3 extends over 12 amino acids. CDR1 is SQVTM, CDR2 ANQGSEA, per germline. V lost 5 bases to trimming and J lost 4 bases; unmatched junction nucleotides: 5.

This chain links TRBV19 with TRBJ2-2; 10 bases align to TRBD2. The CDR3 loop spans 16 amino acids. V gave up 3 bases and J gave up 2 bases; unmatched junction bases: 3. Germline V gives CDR1 LNHDA, CDR2 SQIVND (reference sequence). CDR3 in DNA: TGTGCCAGTAGTATTCCTAGCGGGAGTAACACCGGGGAGCTGTTTTTT. Translating gives CASSIPSGSNTGELFF.

The chain links TRBV9 to TRBJ2-2; 7 bases map to TRBD1. CDR1 is SGDLS, CDR2 YYNGEE, per germline. This CDR3 has 18 amino acids. V trimming: 2 bases; J trimming: 4 bases; junction bases outside the gene matches: 14. Here the CDR3 DNA reads TGTGCCAGCAGCGTTCGCCCCCGGGACAGTCTGTCCACCGGGGAGCTGTTTTTT. The encoded protein is CASSVRPRDSLSTGELFF.

The J gene is TRBJ1-5, the V gene TRBV4-2; 9 bases are a match to TRBD1. Germline CDR1 reads LGHNA; CDR2 reads YNFKEQ. CDR3 length equals 14 residues. Trimming cost V 4 bases and J 7 bases; bases outside gene matches: 5. CDR3 sequence reads: CASSPGQGGQPQHF. CDR3 nucleotide sequence: TGTGCCAGCAGCCCGGGACAGGGCGGACAGCCCCAGCATTTT.

The chain links TRBV5-4 to TRBJ2-7, with TRBD2 matching 7 bases. V gave up 0 bases and J gave up 7 bases; unmatched junction bases: 7. Germline CDR1 reads SGHNT; CDR2 reads YYREEE (reference sequence). This CDR3 region has 14 residues. This CDR3 reads CASSLEAGASEQYF. CDR3 in DNA: TGTGCCAGCAGCTTGGAGGCGGGAGCCAGTGAGCAGTACTTC.

The chain is built from TRBV6-6 and TRBJ2-7; D gene ambiguous. Germline V gene data show CDR1 as MNHNY and CDR2 as SVGAGI (reference sequence). Trimming removed 7 bases at V and 0 bases at J, with 7 bases between. The CDR3 spans 12 residues. In DNA, the CDR3 is TGTGCCAGCACTCCCAGCTCCTACGAGCAGTACTTC. Amino acid sequence: CASTPSSYEQYF.

The CDR3 protein is CASRPDRDTQYF. The CDR3 DNA reads as TGTGCCAGCAGGCCAGACAGGGATACGCAGTATTTT. This rearrangement joins TRBV7-9 to TRBJ2-3; D is possibly TRBD1 (6 bases). With 6 bases removed from V and 6 bases from J, the gap between germline ends came to 10 bases. This CDR3 is 12 amino acids long. Germline CDR1 SEHNR, CDR2 FQNEAQ (reference sequence).

The gene calls are TRBV2 and TRBJ1-1; no clear D. Trimming pared 7 bases from V and 4 bases from J, leaving 4 bases between. This CDR3 has 10 amino acids. CDR1 and CDR2 from the germline V gene are SNHLY and FYNNEI. CDR3 nucleotides: TGTGCCAGCATGGCCACTGAAGCTTTCTTT. The encoded protein is CASMATEAFF.

The genes are TRBV19 and TRBJ2-1; 13 nucleotides agree with TRBD2. In germline, CDR1 is LNHDA, CDR2 SQIVND (reference sequence). The CDR3 is 15 amino acids. Trimming took 7 bases from V and 8 from J; bases not matched to a gene: 8. The DNA for the CDR3 is TGTGCCAGTAAGACCCGGACTAGCGGGAGTGATGAGCAGTTCTTC. Translation: CASKTRTSGSDEQFF.

The V gene is TRBV5-4, the J gene TRBJ1-1, with a weak D call TRBD1 (6 bases). CDR1 and CDR2 from the germline V gene are SGHNT and YYREEE (reference sequence). This CDR3 has 13 residues. Trimming removed 6 bases from V and 1 base from J, with 10 bases in between. This chain's CDR3 is CASKLQGNTEAFF. In DNA, the CDR3 is TGTGCCAGCAAGCTACAGGGGAACACTGAAGCTTTCTTT.

The gene calls are TRBV29-1 and TRBJ2-7; tentative D call: TRBD2 (5 bases). Germline V gene data show CDR1 as SQVTM and CDR2 as ANQGSEA. The CDR3 length is 13 residues. V shed 5 bases and J shed 1 base, with 12 bases lying between them. CDR3 loop: CSVTSPRSYEQYF. The DNA of the CDR3 is TGCAGCGTTACTAGTCCGCGATCCTACGAGCAGTACTTC.

The chain has TRBV19 and TRBJ2-4; D perhaps matches TRBD2 (5 bases). CDR1 and CDR2 from the germline V gene are LNHDA and SQIVND (reference sequence). The CDR3 covers 17 residues. V was shortened by 5 bases and J by 3 bases, with 20 bases between the two germline ends. CDR3 sequence reads: CASSSYSMPGDKNIQYF. The CDR3 region has the DNA TGTGCCAGTAGTTCTTACTCGATGCCCGGGGACAAAAACATTCAGTACTTC.

V gene TRBV19 combines with J gene TRBJ1-4, with 7 positions matching TRBD1. The CDR3 loop spans 14 amino acids. From germline, CDR1 is LNHDA and CDR2 SQIVND (reference sequence). V dropped 6 bases and J dropped 5; count of bases not matched to a gene: 6. The CDR3 DNA sequence: TGTGCCAGTAGCGTCGGGACAGCGAATGAAAAACTGTTTTTT. Protein product: CASSVGTANEKLFF.

The chain couples TRBV6-1 to TRBJ2-3; D unclear. The germline V gene has CDR1 MNHNS and CDR2 SASEGT. V dropped 8 bases and J dropped 1 base, with 10 bases sitting between them. This CDR3 is built from 13 residues. CDR3 protein: CASGWARTDTQYF. DNA of the CDR3: TGTGCCAGCGGGTGGGCGCGCACAGATACGCAGTATTTT.